This is a list of T cell receptor beta chains from one sample in a study of shared clonotypes between healthy human individuals. TCRdb keeps only in-frame clones here, not all; method: immunoSEQ multiplex PCR. The repertoire holds a few million clones, with approximately 94% as singletons. Sample: naive CD4+ T cells sorted from blood. Receptors were obtained from a man aged 18-30 years in good health. Both conserved end residues are part of each CDR3. Each record gives: J gene, D gene, clone size, V gene, CDR3 DNA, CDR3 protein. D genes are given only for firm matches. A row's size may be missing; if present it is once, few, many or a size class.

>TRBJ1-3|NA|NA|TRBV30
TGTGCCTGGCGGAGTCAGTTATCTGGAAACACCATATATTTT
CAWRSQLSGNTIYF
>TRBJ2-7|NA|NA|TRBV6-1
TGTGCCAGCAGTGAAGAGGCAACAGGGACCACCTACGAGCAGTACTTC
CASSEEATGTTYEQYF
>TRBJ2-7|TRBD2|NA|TRBV7-2
TGTGCCAGCAGCTTTGGAGGGAGGGTAAGCGAGCAGTACTTC
CASSFGGRVSEQYF
>TRBJ1-5|NA|NA|TRBV28
TGTGCCAGCAGGGGATTCGCTCAGCCCCAGCATTTT
CASRGFAQPQHF
>TRBJ1-2|NA|NA|TRBV11-2
TGTGCCAGCAGCTTAGCGGGGGCGGAAGGCTATGGCTACACCTTC
CASSLAGAEGYGYTF
>TRBJ1-4|NA|NA|TRBV2
TGTGCCAGCAGGGAACAGGAAAAACTGTTTTTT
CASREQEKLFF
>TRBJ2-5|NA|NA|TRBV7-3
TGTGCCAGCAGCCCCCGGCCCGGGGCCAGGGAGACCCAGTACTTC
CASSPRPGARETQYF
>TRBJ2-3|NA|NA|TRBV10-2
TGCGCCAGCTACCGGGGCTCGGGCACAGATACGCAGTATTTT
CASYRGSGTDTQYF
>TRBJ2-7|NA|NA|TRBV30
TGTGCCTGGATTGACAGGCCGGCGGGTTACGAGCAGTACTTC
CAWIDRPAGYEQYF
>TRBJ2-3|NA|NA|TRBV30
TGTGCCTGGAGGGGTTCAGGAGATACGCAGTATTTT
CAWRGSGDTQYF
>TRBJ2-7|TRBD1|NA|TRBV7-2
TGTGCCAGCAGCTTAGACGGGACAGGACTCTACGAGCAGTACTTC
CASSLDGTGLYEQYF
>TRBJ1-2|NA|NA|TRBV19
TGTGCCAGTAGTATGTTGGGCAGAATAAACTATGGCTACACCTTC
CASSMLGRINYGYTF
>TRBJ2-7|TRBD1|once|TRBV7-9
TGTGCCAGCAGGAGGACAGGGGAAAGTGGCGAGCAGTACTTC
CASRRTGESGEQYF
>TRBJ2-5|TRBD1|NA|TRBV6-5
TGTGCCAGCAGCCCCGGGCCAGGGGGGACCCAGTACTTC
CASSPGPGGTQYF
>TRBJ2-1|NA|NA|TRBV5-6
TGTGCCAGCAGCTTGAGAGCGTGGGTCCCTTACAATGAGCAGTTCTTC
CASSLRAWVPYNEQFF
>TRBJ2-3|NA|NA|TRBV21-1
TGTGCCAGCAGCAAAAGGGGCGGGCCGCTAGATACGCAGTATTTT
CASSKRGGPLDTQYF
>TRBJ2-3|TRBD2|NA|TRBV6-5
TGTGCCAGCAGTTATAGGCGGGAGCACGGCACAGATACGCAGTATTTT
CASSYRREHGTDTQYF
>TRBJ2-3|TRBD2|NA|TRBV5-1
TGCGCCAGCAGCTGGGGGGGACTAGGAGGAGATACGCAGTATTTT
CASSWGGLGGDTQYF
>TRBJ2-5|TRBD2|NA|TRBV5-1
TGCGCCAGCAGCTTGGAGGGAGCGGGGAGGGAGACCCAGTACTTC
CASSLEGAGRETQYF
>TRBJ1-2|NA|NA|TRBV7-3
TGTGCCAGCAGCTTAGAGCCAGGGCGCGCTGGCTACACCTTC
CASSLEPGRAGYTF
>TRBJ1-5|NA|NA|TRBV7-2
TGTGCCAGCTCCAGGGACAATCAGCCCCAGCATTTT
CASSRDNQPQHF
>TRBJ1-2|NA|NA|TRBV4-3
TGCGCCAGCAGCCAAGCAGGGTCGTATGGCTACACCTTC
CASSQAGSYGYTF